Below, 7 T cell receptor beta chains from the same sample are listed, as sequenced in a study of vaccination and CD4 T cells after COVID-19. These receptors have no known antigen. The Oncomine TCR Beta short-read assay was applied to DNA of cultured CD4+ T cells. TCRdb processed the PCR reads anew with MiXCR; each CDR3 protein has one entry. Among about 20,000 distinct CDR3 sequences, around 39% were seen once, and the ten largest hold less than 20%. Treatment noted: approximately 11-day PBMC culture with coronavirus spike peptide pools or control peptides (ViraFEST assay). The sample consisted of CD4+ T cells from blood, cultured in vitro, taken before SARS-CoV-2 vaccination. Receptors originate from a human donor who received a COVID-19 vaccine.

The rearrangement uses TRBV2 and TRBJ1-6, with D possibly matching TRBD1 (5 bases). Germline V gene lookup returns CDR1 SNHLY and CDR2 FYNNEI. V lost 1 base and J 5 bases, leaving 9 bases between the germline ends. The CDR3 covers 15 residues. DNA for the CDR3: TGTGCCAGCAGTGAAGGCAGGGTCGATAATTCACCCCTCCACTTT. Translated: CASSEGRVDNSPLHF.

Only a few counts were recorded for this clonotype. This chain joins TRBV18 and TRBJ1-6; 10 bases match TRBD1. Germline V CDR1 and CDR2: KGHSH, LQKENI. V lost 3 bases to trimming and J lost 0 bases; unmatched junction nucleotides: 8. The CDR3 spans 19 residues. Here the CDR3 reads CASSPWDRGPSSYNSPLHF. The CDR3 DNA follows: TGTGCCAGCTCACCCTGGGACAGGGGCCCTAGCTCCTATAATTCACCCCTCCACTTT.

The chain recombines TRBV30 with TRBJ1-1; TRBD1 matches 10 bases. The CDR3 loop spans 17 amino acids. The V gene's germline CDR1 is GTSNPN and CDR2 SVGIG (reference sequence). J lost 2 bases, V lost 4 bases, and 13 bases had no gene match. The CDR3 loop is CAWTWDRGVMINTEAFF. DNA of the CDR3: TGTGCCTGGACCTGGGACAGGGGTGTGATGATAAACACTGAAGCTTTCTTT.

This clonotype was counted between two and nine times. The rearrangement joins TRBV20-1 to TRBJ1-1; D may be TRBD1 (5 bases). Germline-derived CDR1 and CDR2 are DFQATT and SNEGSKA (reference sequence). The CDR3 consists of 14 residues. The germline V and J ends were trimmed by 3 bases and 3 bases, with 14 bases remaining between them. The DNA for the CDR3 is TGCAGTGCTAGGGCTGGGGCGGGGGACACTGAAGCTTTCTTT. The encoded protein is CSARAGAGDTEAFF.

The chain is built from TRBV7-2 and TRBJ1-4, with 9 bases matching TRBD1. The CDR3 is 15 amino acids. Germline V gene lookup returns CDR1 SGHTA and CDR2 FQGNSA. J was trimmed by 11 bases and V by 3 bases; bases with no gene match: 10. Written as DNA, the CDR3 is TGTGCCAGCAGCTTCTGGGACAGGGAATATGGGAAACTGTTTTTT. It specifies CASSFWDREYGKLFF. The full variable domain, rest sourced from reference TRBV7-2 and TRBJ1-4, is GAGVSQSPSNKVTEKGKDVELRCDPISGHTALYWYRQSLGQGLEFLIYFQGNSAPDKSGLPSDRFSAERTGGSVSTLTIQRTQQEDSAVYLCASSFWDREYGKLFFGSGTQLSVL.

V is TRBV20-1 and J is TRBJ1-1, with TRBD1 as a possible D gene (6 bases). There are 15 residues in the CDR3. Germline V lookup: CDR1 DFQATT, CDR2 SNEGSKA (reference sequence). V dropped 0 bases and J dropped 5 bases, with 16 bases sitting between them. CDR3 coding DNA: TGCAGTGCTAGAGAAGGTGGCAGGGGAAGAACTGAAGCTTTCTTT. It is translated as CSAREGGRGRTEAFF.

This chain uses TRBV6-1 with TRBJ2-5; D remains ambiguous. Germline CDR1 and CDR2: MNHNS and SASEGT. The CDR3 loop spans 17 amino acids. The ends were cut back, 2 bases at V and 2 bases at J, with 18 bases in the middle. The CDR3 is CASSEMRGQLKQETQYF. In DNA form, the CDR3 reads TGTGCCAGCAGTGAAATGCGTGGGCAGCTCAAACAAGAGACCCAGTACTTC.